The 17 T cell receptor beta chains below were found in one sample sequenced in a study of blood T cell repertoires in COVID-19. Using immunoSEQ multiplex PCR, the repertoire was profiled, and TCRdb retains in-frame clones only, with some absent. This table holds about 190,000 clones, roughly 80% found once. Source material: peripheral blood. All receptors come from a man in his 60s with acute or convalescent COVID-19.

This clone was seen a single time. The chain recombines TRBV5-8 with TRBJ1-2; tentative D call: TRBD1 (6 bases). The CDR3 consists of 14 residues. V was shortened by 4 bases and J by 3 bases, with 13 bases between the two germline ends. Germline V lookup: CDR1 SGHTS, CDR2 YDEGEE. The CDR3 nucleotides are TGTGCCAGCAGCCTACAGGGCGTCTACTATGGCTACACCTTC. Encoded protein: CASSLQGVYYGYTF.

The chain links TRBV19 to TRBJ1-1, with TRBD1 identical over 9 bases. The CDR3 consists of 15 residues. The junction had 4 bases not matched to a gene; V was cut back by 3 bases and J by 2 bases. Germline assignment: CDR1 LNHDA and CDR2 SQIVND (reference sequence). Here the CDR3 DNA reads TGTGCCAGTAGTATCGGGACAGGGATAAACACTGAAGCTTTCTTT. It yields the protein CASSIGTGINTEAFF.

This clone was counted between two and nine times. The chain employs TRBV6-5 and TRBJ1-3; D unclear. Germline CDR1 MNHEY, CDR2 SVGAGI. V gave up 8 bases and J gave up 0 bases, with 8 bases separating them. This CDR3 region has 13 residues. The CDR3 nucleotides are TGTGCCAGCCTTTACACCTCTGGAAACACCATATATTTT. Its translation: CASLYTSGNTIYF.

The J gene is TRBJ2-7, the V gene TRBV15, with 8 bases fitting TRBD2. Trimming cost V 2 bases and J 5 bases; bases outside gene matches: 14. In germline, CDR1 is LNHNV, CDR2 YYDKDF (reference sequence). The CDR3 sequence is 17 residues long. CDR3 sequence reads: CATSRLRDPGRVHEQYF. The CDR3, as DNA: TGTGCCACCAGCAGACTCCGGGACCCCGGGAGGGTCCACGAGCAGTACTTC.

The chain couples TRBV7-2 to TRBJ2-2; TRBD1 aligns across 9 bases. Trimming took 5 bases from V and 0 from J; bases not matched to a gene: 10. Germline V gives CDR1 SGHTA, CDR2 FQGNSA. There are 18 residues in the CDR3. The CDR3 here is CASSQGTGRNANTGELFF. The DNA of the CDR3 is TGTGCCAGCAGCCAGGGGACAGGGCGCAACGCGAACACCGGGGAGCTGTTTTTT.

The chain employs TRBV5-1 and TRBJ1-2, with D uncertain. Trimming took off 1 base at V and 0 bases at J, with 10 bases between the two ends. CDR3 length: 15 amino acids. Germline V gene lookup returns CDR1 SGHRS and CDR2 YFSETQ. The CDR3 here is CASSLTLTANYGYTF. The CDR3 nucleotides read TGCGCCAGCAGCTTGACCCTAACGGCTAACTATGGCTACACCTTC.

The chain joins TRBV6-1 to TRBJ1-6, with D perhaps matching TRBD1 (5 bases). Trimming shortened V by 2 bases and J by 10 bases, and 9 bases separated the two germline ends. The germline gives CDR1 MNHNS, CDR2 SASEGT. This CDR3 is built from 13 residues. In DNA form, the CDR3 reads TGTGCCAGCAGTGAATCGGGGGGATCACCCCTCCACTTT. Translating it yields CASSESGGSPLHF.

The chain combines TRBV9 with TRBJ2-6, with D possibly being TRBD1 (6 bases). V dropped 4 bases and J dropped 0 bases, with 20 bases sitting between them. Looked up from germline, CDR1 is SGDLS and CDR2 is YYNGEE. The CDR3 has 19 amino acids. The CDR3 DNA sequence: TGTGCCAGCAGCACCCGAGCCAGGGGCCCTGCCTCTGGGGCCAACGTCCTGACTTTC. It yields the protein CASSTRARGPASGANVLTF.

Note on this clone: Within the sample, other DNA sequences also encode this same CDR3. The chain carries TRBV2 and TRBJ1-5; maybe TRBD1 (5 bases). The CDR3 runs 13 residues. Deletions cut 7 bases from V and 1 base from J, with 8 bases between. Germline loops: CDR1 SNHLY, CDR2 FYNNEI. The CDR3 DNA reads TGTGCCAGCAAGGGGCAGAGCAATCAGCCCCAGCATTTT. Translated, it gives CASKGQSNQPQHF.

As DNA, the CDR3 is TGTGCCAGCAGCTCGACAGGGGGGTCCTACAATGAGCAGTTCTTC. It translates to CASSSTGGSYNEQFF. The J gene is TRBJ2-1, the V gene TRBV3-1 (or the pseudogene TRBV3-2); 9 bases fit TRBD1. Germline V gene data show CDR1 as LGHDT and CDR2 as YNNKEL (reference sequence). This CDR3 comprises 15 residues. J gave up 1 base and V 5 bases, and 3 bases lay outside the gene matches.

This clone appeared once. The J gene is TRBJ2-7, the V gene TRBV19, with a weak D call TRBD2 (6 bases). Germline V CDR1 and CDR2: LNHDA, SQIVND (reference sequence). This CDR3 region has 14 residues. V was cut by 7 bases and J by 0 bases, with 13 bases left in between. As DNA, the CDR3 is TGTGCCAGTAACCCTCCCGGGGGCTCCTACGAGCAGTACTTC. Translating gives CASNPPGGSYEQYF.

The rearrangement links TRBV11-2 to TRBJ2-1; D is possibly TRBD2 (6 bases). The V gene lost 1 base and the J gene lost 10 bases, with 8 bases spanning the gap. The CDR3 is 12 residues long. Germline CDR1 SGHAT, CDR2 FQNNGV. The CDR3 sequence: CASSLAAGEQFF. The CDR3 DNA follows: TGTGCCAGCAGCTTAGCGGCGGGAGAGCAGTTCTTC.

The chain employs TRBV5-4 and TRBJ2-3; 10 bases match TRBD2. J lost 4 bases, V lost 3 bases, and 8 bases had no gene match. CDR3 size: 16 residues. Germline V lookup: CDR1 SGHNT, CDR2 YYREEE (reference sequence). The CDR3 reads CASSWTSGGAADTQYF. The CDR3 DNA reads TGTGCCAGCAGCTGGACTAGCGGAGGGGCGGCAGATACGCAGTATTTT.

The CDR3 sequence: CASSPRRNTGELFF. In nucleotides, the CDR3 is TGTGCCAGCAGCCCTAGGCGGAACACCGGGGAGCTGTTTTTT. The gene calls are TRBV7-2 and TRBJ2-2; D remains ambiguous. Per germline, CDR1 SGHTA and CDR2 FQGNSA. The CDR3 loop spans 14 amino acids. The V and J ends lost 5 bases and 1 base respectively, with 8 bases between them.

V usage is TRBV6-6 and J usage is TRBJ2-2; 7 positions agree with TRBD2. Per the germline V gene, CDR1 is MNHNY and CDR2 is SVGAGI (reference sequence). The length of the CDR3 is 14 residues. V was pared by 6 bases and J by 2 bases, with 3 bases of the junction left unmatched. The CDR3: CASRRTSNTGELFF. DNA for the CDR3: TGTGCCAGCAGGCGGACTAGTAACACCGGGGAGCTGTTTTTT.

This clone was found many times. The V and J genes are TRBV30 and TRBJ2-3; 14 bases match TRBD2. The CDR3 consists of 17 residues. The germline gives CDR1 GTSNPN, CDR2 SVGIG (reference sequence). V shed 3 bases and J 3 bases; nucleotides not matched to a gene: 8. The CDR3 sequence: CAWSRFGLAGGTDTQYF. In DNA, the CDR3 is TGTGCCTGGAGCCGATTCGGACTAGCGGGAGGTACAGATACGCAGTATTTT.

To note about this clone: Additional DNA sequences in this sample encode the identical CDR3. The chain couples TRBV5-1 to TRBJ2-7; 7 bases agree with TRBD2. The CDR3 extends over 15 amino acids. The J segment lost 4 bases and the V segment lost 0 bases, leaving 7 bases of the junction unmatched. Looked up from germline, CDR1 is SGHRS and CDR2 is YFSETQ. The DNA of the CDR3 is TGCGCCAGCAGCTTGGCCGGCGGGAGTGGTTACGAGCAGTACTTC. Translating gives CASSLAGGSGYEQYF. The full variable domain, its missing parts supplied by reference TRBV5-1 and TRBJ2-7, is KAGVTQTPRYLIKTRGQQVTLSCSPISGHRSVSWYQQTPGQGLQFLFEYFSETQRNKGNFPGRFSGRQFSNSRSEMNVSTLELGDSALYLCASSLAGGSGYEQYFGPGTRLTVT.